Shown below are 3 T cell receptor beta chains from a single sample sequenced in a study of blood T cell repertoires in COVID-19. This table comes from immunoSEQ multiplex PCR, and its TCRdb copy is limited to in-frame clones, with some not included. The table records around 100,000 clones, about 89% of them present only once. What was sequenced was peripheral blood. These receptors came from a human donor in a cohort sampled during active COVID-19.

This sequence joins TRBV19 and TRBJ2-2; the match to TRBD1 covers 9 bases. The length of the CDR3 is 15 residues. Germline trimming cut 9 bases from V and 1 base from J; bases unmatched to any gene: 6. The germline gives CDR1 LNHDA, CDR2 SQIVND (reference sequence). The DNA for the CDR3 is TGTGCCAGCAACCGGGACAGGGTGAACACCGGGGAGCTGTTTTTT. Amino acid sequence: CASNRDRVNTGELFF.

This sequence joins TRBV13 and TRBJ2-7; 10 bases are shared with TRBD2. The germline CDR1 and CDR2 sequences are PRHDT and FYEKMQ (reference sequence). The CDR3 contains 16 residues. V trimming: 5 bases; J trimming: 3 bases; junction bases outside the gene matches: 10. CDR3 in amino acids: CASSILLASGGYEQYF. CDR3 bases: TGTGCCAGCAGCATTCTTTTGGCTAGCGGGGGCTACGAGCAGTACTTC. The variable domain in full, with the rest retrieved from reference TRBV13 and TRBJ2-7, is AAGVIQSPRHLIKEKRETATLKCYPIPRHDTVYWYQQGPGQDPQFLISFYEKMQSDKGSIPDRFSAQQFSDYHSELNMSSLELGDSALYFCASSILLASGGYEQYFGPGTRLTVT.

The rearrangement joins TRBV5-1 to TRBJ2-5; D is possibly TRBD2 (5 bases). The CDR3 totals 13 residues. Germline V gives CDR1 SGHRS, CDR2 YFSETQ. Trimming pared 1 base from V and 2 bases from J, leaving 6 bases between. CDR3 DNA sequence: TGCGCCAGCAGCTTGCCGGGGCAAGAGACCCAGTACTTC. Its translation: CASSLPGQETQYF.